This T cell receptor (beta chain) was profiled in a study of T cells in Graves' hyperthyroidism and ophthalmopathy. Overall study results and limits: Ophthalmopathy was separated from stable hyperthyroidism by a 13 V-J model. Most clonotypes expanded in the thyroid (above 0.001) were also present in blood.

RNA transcripts were the template for amplifying TCR beta CDR3 regions. The TCR CDR3 was amplified in a first-round RT-PCR using the HTBI primer set. TCRdb itself ran the multiplex PCR reads through MiXCR, one entry per CDR3 protein. The profile covers around 600,000 distinct CDR3 sequences, with around 15% appearing a single time and 9.5% to 15% taken by the ten largest. Comments on this clonotype: Its target is unknown.

PBMCs were collected from an approximately 9.5 ml volume of fresh peripheral blood. V trimming: 3 bases; J trimming: 3 bases; junction bases outside the gene matches: 7. The CDR3 covers 15 residues. Per the germline V gene, CDR1 is LNHDA and CDR2 is SQIVND (reference sequence). The chain employs TRBV19 and TRBJ2-7; 8 bases are shared with TRBD2. This receptor was identified in a woman aged 45-59 years with Graves' ophthalmopathy. Sequencing was carried out using blood. This CDR3 is CASSIGGAAGYEQYF. As DNA, the CDR3 is TGTGCCAGTAGTATCGGGGGGGCTGCCGGCTACGAGCAGTACTTC.